These T cell receptor beta chains were read from a single sample in a study of blood T cells in healthy people across ages. Each CDR3 protein is one row after TCRdb ran MiXCR on the 5' RACE reads. Of around 800,000 distinct CDR3 sequences in the sample, approximately 55% are singletons; the top ten hold around 40%. What was sequenced was blood. Receptors originate from a man of 80 years or more in good health. CDR3s include the opening cysteine and the closing phenylalanine or tryptophan. The D gene is left open where the match is weak. Clone sizes are given selectively: once, few, many, or a class where the clone is expanded.

v_call,d_call,j_call,clone_size,cdr3_nt,cdr3_aa
TRBV4-1,-,TRBJ1-2,-,TGCGCCAGCAGCCAAGAGGCCCAGGGGCTGGGACGTGGCTACACCTTC,CASSQEAQGLGRGYTF
TRBV12-3/TRBV12-4,-,TRBJ2-5,few,TGTGCCAGCAGTTTCGACAGGGAGACCCAGTACTTC,CASSFDRETQYF
TRBV20-1,TRBD2,TRBJ2-3,few,TGCAGTGCCGCTGGACTAGCGGGACCTTCAACGCAGTATTTT,CSAAGLAGPSTQYF
TRBV6-4,-,TRBJ2-7,-,TGTGCCAGCAGTACCTTTGGGGGACCAATCTACGAGCAGTACTTC,CASSTFGGPIYEQYF
TRBV10-3,-,TRBJ2-5,few,TGTGCCATCAGTGAGTCGAAAACAAGCCAAGAGACCCAGTACTTC,CAISESKTSQETQYF
TRBV10-3,-,TRBJ2-7,-,TGTGCCACCAGTGAGTCGAACTGGGACGAGCAGTACTTC,CATSESNWDEQYF
TRBV29-1,TRBD2,TRBJ2-5,-,TGCAGCGGCACCTCCGGGACTAGCGGGAGGATTGGAGAGACCCAGTACTTC,CSGTSGTSGRIGETQYF
TRBV4-2,TRBD2,TRBJ2-7,-,TGTGCCAGCAGCCAAGCAAACGCGGGAGGGTACGAGCAGTACTTC,CASSQANAGGYEQYF
TRBV29-1,TRBD1,TRBJ1-1,-,TGCAGCGTTGTACAGGGGCGCGAAGCTTTCTTT,CSVVQGREAFF
TRBV6-2/TRBV6-3,-,TRBJ2-3,many,TGTGCCAGCAGTCAACCCGGAGGGGCCCACAGAGACGCGTATTTT,CASSQPGGAHRDAYF
TRBV7-6,TRBD2,TRBJ2-7,few,TGTGCCAGCAGCTTAGCGCCCCAACTAGCGGGTGAGCAGTACTTC,CASSLAPQLAGEQYF
TRBV29-1,TRBD2,TRBJ2-2,-,TGCAGCGTTTATACTAGCGGGAACACCGGGGAGCTGTTTTTT,CSVYTSGNTGELFF
TRBV3-1,-,TRBJ1-2,-,TGTGCCAGCAGCCAAGGATGGGACACCAACTATGGCTACACCTTC,CASSQGWDTNYGYTF
TRBV9,-,TRBJ2-6,once,TGTGCCAGCAGCGTATTCGACAGAAGCTCTGGGGCCAACGTCCTGACTTTC,CASSVFDRSSGANVLTF
TRBV6-2/TRBV6-3,-,TRBJ2-7,many,TGTGCCAGCAGTTCAAGTCTCTACGAGCAGTACTTC,CASSSSLYEQYF
TRBV7-2,TRBD2,TRBJ2-1,-,TGTGCCAGCAGCCCATTCCCCGGGGAGGGGAATGAGCAGTTCTTC,CASSPFPGEGNEQFF
TRBV29-1,-,TRBJ2-3,-,TGCAGCGTTGCGACAGTAAGCACAGATACGCAGTATTTT,CSVATVSTDTQYF
TRBV20-1,-,TRBJ1-5,-,TGCAGTGCGGGAGGGGGGAACAATGGCAATCAGCCCCAGCATTTT,CSAGGGNNGNQPQHF
TRBV27,TRBD2,TRBJ2-1,-,TGTGCCAGCAGCTTAGCCACCGGGACTAGCGTTGGTGAGCAGTTCTTC,CASSLATGTSVGEQFF
TRBV3-1,TRBD2,TRBJ2-4,-,TGTGCCAGCACCGGGACTAGGGGCTACAATGAGCAGTACTTC,CASTGTRGYNEQYF
TRBV29-1,TRBD1,TRBJ2-7,-,TGCAGCGTTGAATGGGACAGGGATCCCGACGAGCAGTACTTC,CSVEWDRDPDEQYF
TRBV25-1,TRBD1,TRBJ2-7,few,TGTGCCAGCAGTGTTACAGGGGGAACCTACGAGCAGTACTTC,CASSVTGGTYEQYF
TRBV7-3,-,TRBJ2-7,-,TGTGCCAGCAGCTCGGATGGACAAGAGACCAAGTACTTC,CASSSDGQETKYF
TRBV5-1,TRBD1,TRBJ1-2,-,TGCGCCAGCAGCAGATCCGGGGACAGGGCAGATGGCTACACCTTC,CASSRSGDRADGYTF